Below are 7 T cell receptor beta chains sequenced from a single sample in a study of blood T cell repertoires in COVID-19. Sequenced by immunoSEQ multiplex PCR; TCRdb stores in-frame clones only, minus some. The sample shows about 150,000 clones, around 86% of them seen only once. Sequenced sample: peripheral blood. Receptor source: a man in his 70s with acute or convalescent COVID-19.

The chain links TRBV2 to TRBJ1-5, with a weak D call TRBD1 (5 bases). The CDR3 extends over 15 amino acids. V was pared by 3 bases and J by 1 base, with 10 bases between. Germline V gene data show CDR1 as SNHLY and CDR2 as FYNNEI. In DNA, the CDR3 is TGTGCCAGCAGTGACGGGCAGGGAAGCAATCAGCCCCAGCATTTT. This encodes CASSDGQGSNQPQHF. Complete variable domain (other parts from reference TRBV2 and TRBJ1-5): EPEVTQTPSHQVTQMGQEVILRCVPISNHLYFYWYRQILGQKVEFLVSFYNNEISEKSEIFDDQFSVERPDGSNFTLKIRSTKLEDSAMYFCASSDGQGSNQPQHFGDGTRLSIL.

The V and J genes are TRBV6-2 or TRBV6-3 and TRBJ2-7, with 7 bases matching TRBD1. The germline V gene has CDR1 MNHEY and CDR2 SVGEGT. The CDR3 consists of 13 residues. Trimming took 6 bases from V and 6 from J; bases not matched to a gene: 8. The CDR3 region has the DNA TGTGCCAGCAGCGACAGGGTCCCCCTCGAGCAGTACTTC. This encodes CASSDRVPLEQYF.

The chain is built from TRBV29-1 and TRBJ1-1, with D hard to call. V lost 5 bases to trimming and J lost 2 bases, with 9 bases between them. The germline CDR1 and CDR2 sequences are SQVTM and ANQGSEA. The CDR3 is 12 residues long. CDR3 DNA sequence: TGCAGCGTTATTGAGGGAAACACTGAAGCTTTCTTT. Its protein product is CSVIEGNTEAFF. Full variable domain (rest looked up from reference TRBV29-1 and TRBJ1-1): SAVISQKPSRDICQRGTSLTIQCQVDSQVTMMFWYRQQPGQSLTLIATANQGSEATYESGFVIDKFPISRPNLTFSTLTVSNMSPEDSSIYLCSVIEGNTEAFFGQGTRLTVV.

This clone has only a few counts. This chain connects TRBV7-9 to TRBJ1-1; TRBD1 agrees at 9 bases. CDR3 length: 15 amino acids. V was pared by 1 base and J by 5 bases, with 5 bases of the junction left unmatched. Germline V gene lookup returns CDR1 SEHNR and CDR2 FQNEAQ (reference sequence). The DNA for the CDR3 is TGTGCCAGCAGCTTAGGACAGGGGGAAGTGACTGAAGCTTTCTTT. Encoded protein: CASSLGQGEVTEAFF.

The chain employs TRBV5-4 and TRBJ1-4; 7 nucleotides align to TRBD1. This CDR3 is built from 16 residues. Losses at the gene ends were 0 bases for V and 4 bases for J; bases not matched to a gene: 6. Germline loops: CDR1 SGHNT, CDR2 YYREEE (reference sequence). Written as DNA, the CDR3 is TGTGCCAGCAGCTTGGGACAGGGACTTATTAATGAAAAACTGTTTTTT. Translated, it gives CASSLGQGLINEKLFF. The complete variable domain, with remaining parts taken from reference TRBV5-4 and TRBJ1-4, reads ETGVTQSPTHLIKTRGQQVTLRCSSQSGHNTVSWYQQALGQGPQFIFQYYREEENGRGNFPPRFSGLQFPNYSSELNVNALELDDSALYLCASSLGQGLINEKLFFGSGTQLSVL.

Comment on this clone: Other DNA variants within this sample encode the same CDR3. The chain couples TRBV28 to TRBJ2-5; TRBD1 agrees at 9 bases. The V gene's germline CDR1 is MDHEN and CDR2 SYDVKM. The CDR3 totals 14 residues. V shed 5 bases and J 0 bases; nucleotides not matched to a gene: 1. DNA of the CDR3: TGTGCCAGCAGTAGGACAGGGGACCAAGAGACCCAGTACTTC. This sequence encodes CASSRTGDQETQYF.

This clone was picked up a small number of times. The gene calls are TRBV28 and TRBJ1-2; the D is unclear. V was clipped by 11 bases and J by 2 bases, with 9 bases between them. Germline lookup yields CDR1 MDHEN and CDR2 SYDVKM. The CDR3 has 11 residues. Here the CDR3 DNA reads TGTGCCGCGGAGGGAAACTATGGCTACACCTTC. Protein product: CAAEGNYGYTF.